This T cell receptor (beta chain) was identified during a study of radiotherapy plus CTLA-4 blockade in lung cancer. The method was immunoSEQ multiplex PCR; TCRdb's version includes in-frame clones alone and lacks a portion of them. Of about 62,000 clones listed, around 76% were seen once; the top ten hold about 3%. V shed 0 bases and J 6 bases; nucleotides not matched to a gene: 4. Germline V CDR1 and CDR2: SGHNT, YYREEE (reference sequence). There are 15 residues in the CDR3. The chain employs TRBV5-4 and TRBJ2-1; TRBD2 matches at 9 bases. The receptor was isolated from a human donor with non-small cell lung cancer who had a complete response to radiotherapy plus ipilimumab. The specimen was peripheral blood, collected from a patient treated with radiotherapy plus ipilimumab. The CDR3 reads CASSLGSSGINEQFF. In nucleotides, the CDR3 is TGTGCCAGCAGCTTGGGTTCTAGCGGGATCAATGAGCAGTTCTTC.